This T cell receptor (beta chain) was sequenced for a study of T cells in localized non-small cell lung cancer. TCRdb keeps only in-frame clones here, not all; method: immunoSEQ multiplex PCR. The table lists 23,000 or so clones, roughly four fifths of them singletons. CDR3 length: 13 amino acids. The V end lost 0 bases, the J end lost 8 bases, and 11 bases lay between the germline ends. Germline assignment: CDR1 SGHRS and CDR2 YFSETQ. The chain uses TRBV5-1 and TRBJ1-2, with D possibly being TRBD1 (6 bases). The sample in question was PBMCs, obtained before any cancer treatment. The receptor was isolated from a man aged 35-75 years with stage II lung adenocarcinoma. CDR3 DNA sequence: TGCGCCAGCAGCTTGGACAGGGAAGGAGGCTACACCTTC. It yields the protein CASSLDREGGYTF.